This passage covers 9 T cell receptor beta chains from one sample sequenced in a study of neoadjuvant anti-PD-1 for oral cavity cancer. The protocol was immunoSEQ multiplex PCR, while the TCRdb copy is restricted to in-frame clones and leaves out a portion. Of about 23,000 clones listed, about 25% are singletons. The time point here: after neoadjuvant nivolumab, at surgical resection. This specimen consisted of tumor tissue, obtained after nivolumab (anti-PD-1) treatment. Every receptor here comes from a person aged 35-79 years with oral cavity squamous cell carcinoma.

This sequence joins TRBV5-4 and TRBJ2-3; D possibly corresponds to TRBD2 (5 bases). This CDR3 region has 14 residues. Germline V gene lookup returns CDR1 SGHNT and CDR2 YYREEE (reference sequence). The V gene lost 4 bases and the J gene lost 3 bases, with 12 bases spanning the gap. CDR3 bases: TGTGCCAGCAGCCTTGGACTGGGGACAGATACGCAGTATTTT. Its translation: CASSLGLGTDTQYF. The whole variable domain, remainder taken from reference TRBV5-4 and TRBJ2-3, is ETGVTQSPTHLIKTRGQQVTLRCSSQSGHNTVSWYQQALGQGPQFIFQYYREEENGRGNFPPRFSGLQFPNYSSELNVNALELDDSALYLCASSLGLGTDTQYFGPGTRLTVL.

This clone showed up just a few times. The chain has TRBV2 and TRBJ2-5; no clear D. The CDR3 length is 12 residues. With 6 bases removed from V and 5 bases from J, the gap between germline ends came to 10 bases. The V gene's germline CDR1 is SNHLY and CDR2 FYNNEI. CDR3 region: CASRGPRETQYF. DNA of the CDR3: TGTGCCAGCAGAGGGCCAAGGGAGACCCAGTACTTC.

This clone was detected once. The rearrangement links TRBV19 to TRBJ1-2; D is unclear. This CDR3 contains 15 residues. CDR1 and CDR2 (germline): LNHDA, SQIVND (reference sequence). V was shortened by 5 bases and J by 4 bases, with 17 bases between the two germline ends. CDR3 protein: CASSVRTDGGYGYTF. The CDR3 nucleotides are TGTGCCAGTAGTGTAAGGACGGACGGCGGCTATGGCTACACCTTC.

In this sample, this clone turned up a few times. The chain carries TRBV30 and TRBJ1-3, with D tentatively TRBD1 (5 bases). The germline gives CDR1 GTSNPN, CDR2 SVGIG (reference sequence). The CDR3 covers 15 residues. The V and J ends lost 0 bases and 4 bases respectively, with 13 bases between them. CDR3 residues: CAWSVGGTSGNTIYF. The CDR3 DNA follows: TGTGCCTGGAGTGTTGGGGGTACTTCAGGAAACACCATATATTTT.

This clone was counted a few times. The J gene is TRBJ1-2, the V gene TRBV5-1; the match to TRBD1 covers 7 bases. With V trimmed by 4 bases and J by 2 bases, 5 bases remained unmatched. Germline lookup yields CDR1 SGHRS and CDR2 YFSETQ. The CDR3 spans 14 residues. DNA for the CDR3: TGCGCCAGCAGCCAGACGACAGGGAACTATGGCTACACCTTC. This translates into CASSQTTGNYGYTF.

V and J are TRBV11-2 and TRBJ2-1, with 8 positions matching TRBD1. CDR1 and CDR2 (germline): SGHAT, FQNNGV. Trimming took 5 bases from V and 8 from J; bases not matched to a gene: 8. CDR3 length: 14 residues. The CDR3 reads CASSAGQGIYEQFF. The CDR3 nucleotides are TGTGCCAGCAGCGCCGGACAGGGAATTTATGAGCAGTTCTTC.

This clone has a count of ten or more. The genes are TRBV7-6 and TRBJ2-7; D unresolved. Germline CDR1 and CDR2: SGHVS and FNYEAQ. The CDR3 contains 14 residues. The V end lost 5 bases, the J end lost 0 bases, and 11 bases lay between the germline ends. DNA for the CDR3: TGTGCCAGCAGCACCAGACCCAACTCCTACGAGCAGTACTTC. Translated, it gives CASSTRPNSYEQYF.

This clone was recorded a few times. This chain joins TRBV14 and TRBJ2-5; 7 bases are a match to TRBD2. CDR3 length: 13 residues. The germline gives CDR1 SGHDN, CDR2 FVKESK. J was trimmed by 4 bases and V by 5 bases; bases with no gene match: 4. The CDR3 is CASSSGTIETQYF. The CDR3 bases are TGTGCCAGCAGCTCCGGGACTATAGAGACCCAGTACTTC.

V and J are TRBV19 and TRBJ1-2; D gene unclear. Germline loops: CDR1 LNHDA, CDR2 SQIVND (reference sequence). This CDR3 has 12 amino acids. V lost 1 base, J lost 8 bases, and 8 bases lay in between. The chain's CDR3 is CASSIGVDGYTF. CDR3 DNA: TGTGCCAGTAGTATAGGGGTCGACGGCTACACCTTC.